One and the same sample provided the 21 T cell receptor beta chains below, sequenced in a study of lymphopenia after photon versus proton radiotherapy. Repertoires were generated with immunoSEQ multiplex PCR, while TCRdb's copy carries only in-frame clones and drops some. Of about 26,000 clones listed, around 83% were seen once; the top ten hold approximately 4%. The material sequenced was peripheral blood, taken from a patient treated with photon-based radiotherapy. Receptors originate from a woman between 45 and 60 years old with pancreatic cancer.

The chain is built from TRBV5-1 and TRBJ2-3; a possible D gene is TRBD1 (6 bases). V lost 0 bases and J 0 bases, leaving 11 bases between the germline ends. The CDR3 is 16 amino acids. The germline V gene has CDR1 SGHRS and CDR2 YFSETQ. CDR3 in DNA: TGCGCCAGCAGCTTGGGGGGGCGGTCCAGCACAGATACGCAGTATTTT. Amino acid sequence: CASSLGGRSSTDTQYF.

This CDR3 is CASSPKDRGAPLLEQYF. The CDR3 coding sequence is TGCGCCAGCAGCCCCAAGGACCGGGGGGCTCCCCTCCTCGAGCAGTACTTC. V usage is TRBV4-3 and J usage is TRBJ2-7, with TRBD2 as a possible D gene (7 bases). The CDR3 loop spans 17 amino acids. V was shortened by 4 bases and J by 6 bases, with 25 bases between the two germline ends. Germline V CDR1 and CDR2: LGHNA, YSLEER.

This chain uses TRBV11-2 with TRBJ2-3, with D perhaps given as TRBD1 or TRBD2 (6 bases each). V lost 5 bases and J lost 2, with 17 bases in between. The CDR3 consists of 16 residues. Germline lookup yields CDR1 SGHAT and CDR2 FQNNGV. For the CDR3, the DNA is TGTGCCAGCAGCCTCGAGGGGGGAGCTGTCACAGATACGCAGTATTTT. Its protein is CASSLEGGAVTDTQYF.

This clone was seen more than once but under ten times. V and J are TRBV27 and TRBJ1-6; unclear D gene. Trimming took 5 bases from V and 0 from J, leaving 11 bases between them. Germline V gives CDR1 MNHEY, CDR2 SMNVEV (reference sequence). CDR3 length equals 16 residues. The CDR3 reads CASSVGMSSYNSPLHF. CDR3 coding DNA: TGTGCCAGCAGTGTGGGTATGAGCTCCTATAATTCACCCCTCCACTTT.

This chain joins TRBV10-2 and TRBJ2-5; D might be TRBD2 (6 bases). Germline V gene sequence: CDR1 WSHSY, CDR2 SAAADI. The CDR3 totals 13 residues. With 4 bases removed from V and 4 bases from J, the gap between germline ends came to 10 bases. Written as DNA, the CDR3 is TGCGCCAGCAGTGGGGGGGATGTAGAGACCCAGTACTTC. As protein: CASSGGDVETQYF.

The chain couples TRBV7-8 to TRBJ2-7, with TRBD2 identical over 8 bases. CDR3 length equals 14 residues. Germline V CDR1 and CDR2: SGHVS, FQNEAQ. Trimming took 5 bases from V and 2 from J; bases not matched to a gene: 5. CDR3 DNA: TGTGCCAGCAGCCCGACGGGGGGGGCCTACGAGCAGTACTTC. Encoded protein: CASSPTGGAYEQYF.

V gene TRBV19 combines with J gene TRBJ1-1; D is unresolved. Trimming removed 1 base from V and 1 base from J, with 7 bases in between. CDR1 is LNHDA, CDR2 SQIVND, per germline (reference sequence). This CDR3 spans 14 amino acids. The CDR3 loop is CASSIGNANTEAFF. The CDR3 coding sequence is TGTGCCAGTAGTATAGGGAACGCGAACACTGAAGCTTTCTTT.

The J gene is TRBJ1-1, the V gene TRBV7-8; D unresolved. V lost 2 bases, J lost 7 bases, and 17 bases lay in between. The CDR3 covers 15 residues. CDR1 and CDR2 from the germline V gene are SGHVS and FQNEAQ. The CDR3 is CASSLSEWGWSEAFF. The DNA of the CDR3 is TGTGCCAGCAGCTTATCCGAGTGGGGTTGGAGTGAAGCTTTCTTT.

The genes are TRBV19 and TRBJ2-5, with D possibly called TRBD1 or TRBD2 (5 bases each). Germline CDR1 is LNHDA and CDR2 is SQIVND (reference sequence). V was trimmed by 4 bases and J by 2 bases, leaving 14 bases between them. This CDR3 spans 15 amino acids. DNA of the CDR3: TGTGCCAGTAGTACAGGGACGGGCTATCAAGAGACCCAGTACTTC. It yields the protein CASSTGTGYQETQYF. Together with reference TRBV19 and TRBJ2-5, the CDR3 gives the full variable domain: DGGITQSPKYLFRKEGQNVTLSCEQNLNHDAMYWYRQDPGQGLRLIYYSQIVNDFQKGDIAEGYSVSREKKESFPLTVTSAQKNPTAFYLCASSTGTGYQETQYFGPGTRLLVL.

The chain is built from TRBV11-2 and TRBJ2-3; 13 bases align to TRBD2. CDR1 and CDR2 from the germline V gene are SGHAT and FQNNGV. The CDR3 sequence is 15 residues long. V was pared by 5 bases and J by 4 bases, with 3 bases of the junction left unmatched. CDR3 loop: CASSQTSGRPDTQYF. DNA of the CDR3: TGTGCCAGCAGCCAGACTAGCGGGAGGCCAGATACGCAGTATTTT.

The rearrangement uses TRBV30 and TRBJ1-5; 9 positions match TRBD1. V lost 8 bases and J lost 1; bases outside the gene matches: 9. The germline V gene encodes CDR1 GTSNPN and CDR2 SVGIG (reference sequence). The CDR3 extends over 15 amino acids. CDR3 residues: CASSQGAESNQPQHF. The CDR3 nucleotides are TGTGCCAGCTCACAGGGGGCGGAGAGCAATCAGCCCCAGCATTTT. Full variable domain (rest looked up from reference TRBV30 and TRBJ1-5): SQTIHQWPATLVQPVGSPLSLECTVEGTSNPNLYWYRQAAGRGLQLLFYSVGIGQISSEVPQNLSASRPQDRQFILSSKKLLLSDSGFYLCASSQGAESNQPQHFGDGTRLSIL.

The genes are TRBV5-4 and TRBJ2-3; TRBD1 or TRBD2 may be the D gene (5 bases each). CDR1 is SGHNT and CDR2 is YYREEE in the germline V gene (reference sequence). Trimming left V 6 bases short and J 2 bases short, with 16 bases between. This CDR3 is built from 15 residues. The CDR3 DNA follows: TGTGCCAGCACCGATATGGGACCGTCCACAGATACGCAGTATTTT. Amino acid sequence: CASTDMGPSTDTQYF.

There are a few counts of this clone. The chain is built from TRBV29-1 and TRBJ2-1, with TRBD2 identical over 14 bases. Trimming cost V 5 bases and J 0 bases; bases outside gene matches: 6. There are 17 residues in the CDR3. From germline, CDR1 is SQVTM and CDR2 ANQGSEA. The CDR3 region is CSVSGTSGGSSYNEQFF. For the CDR3, the DNA is TGCAGCGTTTCGGGGACTAGCGGGGGAAGCTCCTACAATGAGCAGTTCTTC.

The chain carries TRBV4-3 and TRBJ2-1; 8 bases are shared with TRBD2. Germline V CDR1 and CDR2: LGHNA, YSLEER. The CDR3 is 15 amino acids. V lost 1 base to trimming and J lost 7 bases; unmatched junction nucleotides: 6. The CDR3 nucleotides are TGCGCCAGCAGCCAAGGGCCGGGAGGGTATAATGAGCAGTTCTTC. Protein sequence: CASSQGPGGYNEQFF.

In its sample, this clone was seen once. This chain uses TRBV28 with TRBJ1-3; D is unclear. This CDR3 comprises 13 residues. Trimming took 7 bases from V and 4 from J, leaving 11 bases between them. Looked up from germline, CDR1 is MDHEN and CDR2 is SYDVKM. CDR3 DNA sequence: TGTGCCAGCATCAAGGTATACGGAAACACCATATATTTT. This translates into CASIKVYGNTIYF.

The rearrangement uses TRBV6-1 and TRBJ1-5; D not resolved. V lost 10 bases and J 6 bases, leaving 16 bases between the germline ends. Germline V gives CDR1 MNHNS, CDR2 SASEGT. The CDR3 is 13 residues long. The CDR3 DNA reads TGTGCCACCTCAGAGGGCCCGGGTCAGCCCCAGCATTTT. It specifies CATSEGPGQPQHF.

The chain combines TRBV28 with TRBJ1-3; D gene ambiguous. Trimming cost V 6 bases and J 0 bases, with 12 bases left between them. Germline CDR1 and CDR2: MDHEN and SYDVKM. The CDR3 runs to 15 residues. CDR3 in amino acids: CASRTNGGSGNTIYF. CDR3 coding DNA: TGTGCCAGCAGAACGAACGGCGGCTCTGGAAACACCATATATTTT.

This chain uses TRBV9 with TRBJ2-3, with TRBD2 matching over 7 bases. V trimming: 0 bases; J trimming: 2 bases; junction bases outside the gene matches: 6. CDR3 size: 16 residues. CDR1 SGDLS and CDR2 YYNGEE come from the germline V gene. CDR3 in DNA: TGTGCCAGCAGCGTAGAGGGCAGCGGGATCACAGATACGCAGTATTTT. Amino acids: CASSVEGSGITDTQYF.

This rearrangement joins TRBV30 to TRBJ2-7, with TRBD1 matching 7 bases. Per the germline V gene, CDR1 is GTSNPN and CDR2 is SVGIG (reference sequence). The CDR3 consists of 20 residues. The V and J ends lost 0 bases and 0 bases, in that order; junction bases with no gene match: 20. The CDR3 DNA is TGTGCCTGGAGTGTACCTCTGTTAACAGGGGTGAGAGATGGCTCCTACGAGCAGTACTTC. Its translation: CAWSVPLLTGVRDGSYEQYF. Full variable domain (remainder filled in from reference TRBV30 and TRBJ2-7): SQTIHQWPATLVQPVGSPLSLECTVEGTSNPNLYWYRQAAGRGLQLLFYSVGIGQISSEVPQNLSASRPQDRQFILSSKKLLLSDSGFYLCAWSVPLLTGVRDGSYEQYFGPGTRLTVT.

V usage is TRBV28 and J usage is TRBJ1-5; D not certain. The germline V and J ends were trimmed by 6 bases and 0 bases, with 15 bases remaining between them. Germline loops: CDR1 MDHEN, CDR2 SYDVKM. This CDR3 has 16 residues. The CDR3 sequence: CASRPLIWDSNQPQHF. The DNA of the CDR3 is TGTGCCAGCAGACCACTTATTTGGGATAGCAATCAGCCCCAGCATTTT.

The rearrangement joins TRBV28 to TRBJ1-1, with 9 bases identical to TRBD1. This CDR3 spans 14 amino acids. The junction had 4 bases not matched to a gene; V was cut back by 3 bases and J by 5 bases. Germline loops: CDR1 MDHEN, CDR2 SYDVKM. The CDR3 nucleotides read TGTGCCAGCAGTTTCTTCGGACAGGGGACTGAAGCTTTCTTT. This encodes CASSFFGQGTEAFF.